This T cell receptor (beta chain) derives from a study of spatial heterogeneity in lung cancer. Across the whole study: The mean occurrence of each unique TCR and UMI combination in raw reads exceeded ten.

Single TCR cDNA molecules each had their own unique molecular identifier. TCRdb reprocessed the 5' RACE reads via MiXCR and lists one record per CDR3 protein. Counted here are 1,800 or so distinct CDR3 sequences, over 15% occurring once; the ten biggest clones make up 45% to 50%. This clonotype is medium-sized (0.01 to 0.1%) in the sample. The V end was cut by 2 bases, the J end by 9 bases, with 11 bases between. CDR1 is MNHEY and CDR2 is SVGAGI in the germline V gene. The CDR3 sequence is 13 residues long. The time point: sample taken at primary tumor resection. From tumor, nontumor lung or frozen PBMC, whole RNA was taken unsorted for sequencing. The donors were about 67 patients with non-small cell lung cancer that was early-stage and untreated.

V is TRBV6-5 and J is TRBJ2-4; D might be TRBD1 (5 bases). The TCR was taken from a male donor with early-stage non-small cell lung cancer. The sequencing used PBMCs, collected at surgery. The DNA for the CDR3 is TGTGCCAGCAGTTACCAGGGCAGTTCCATTCAGTACTTC. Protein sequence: CASSYQGSSIQYF.